This TCR beta chain was recovered during a study of cytomegalovirus exposure and HLA in healthy donors. Study results and caveats: The study designated fewer than 200 TCR beta chains cytomegalovirus-associated.

A word on this clone: Its antigen is as yet unknown. The junction departs from germline at one end; a sequencing error may be responsible. The same CDR3 arises from other DNA sequences in this sample as well.

Primers included in the PCR were 60 Vbeta and 13 Jbeta primers. Profiled with immunoSEQ multiplex PCR; TCRdb holds only in-frame clones, not every one. This sample has 150,000 or so clones; about 70% occur once, and the top ten carry roughly a tenth. The receptor comes from a young man in good health and CMV-seropositive. Source material: PBMCs.

The CDR3 DNA follows: TGTGCCAGCAGTGACCTGGGACAGCGATTCCCTGGAAACACTATATATTTT. Its protein is CASSDLGQRFPGNTIYF. The chain uses TRBV6-1 and TRBJ1-3; 7 bases match TRBD1. Germline V lookup: CDR1 MNHNS, CDR2 SASEGT. This CDR3 region has 17 residues.